The rows below give T cell receptor beta chains drawn from one sample of a study of shared clonotypes between healthy human individuals. The protocol was immunoSEQ multiplex PCR, while the TCRdb copy is restricted to in-frame clones and leaves out a portion. The repertoire holds approximately 600,000 clones, with approximately 95% as singletons. The sequenced sample consisted of naive CD8+ T cells sorted from blood. These TCRs come from a young woman in good health. Both conserved end residues are part of each CDR3. Fields, in order: D gene, J gene, clone size, V gene, CDR3 protein, CDR3 DNA. D genes are given only for firm matches. Expanded clones get a size class; other rows say once, few or many, or leave the size out.

D gene: .
J gene: TRBJ2-3
clone size: .
V gene: TRBV29-1
CDR3 protein: CSVMPGAEGTDTQYF
CDR3 DNA: TGCAGCGTAATGCCTGGAGCGGAGGGCACAGATACGCAGTATTTT

D gene: .
J gene: TRBJ1-1
clone size: .
V gene: TRBV4-1
CDR3 protein: CASSQEPPKVENTEAFF
CDR3 DNA: TGCGCCAGCAGCCAAGAGCCGCCTAAGGTGGAGAACACTGAAGCTTTCTTT

D gene: .
J gene: TRBJ1-2
clone size: .
V gene: TRBV6-4
CDR3 protein: CASRGGDGYTF
CDR3 DNA: TGTGCCAGCAGAGGGGGGGATGGCTACACCTTC

D gene: TRBD1
J gene: TRBJ2-7
clone size: .
V gene: TRBV10-3
CDR3 protein: CAISARTGIDEQYF
CDR3 DNA: TGTGCCATCAGTGCCAGGACAGGGATCGACGAGCAGTACTTC

D gene: TRBD2
J gene: TRBJ2-7
clone size: .
V gene: TRBV28
CDR3 protein: CASSLGPGGPYEQYF
CDR3 DNA: TGTGCCAGCAGTTTAGGTCCGGGAGGGCCCTACGAGCAGTACTTC

D gene: TRBD2
J gene: TRBJ2-7
clone size: .
V gene: TRBV4-1
CDR3 protein: CASSLGTSGSYEQYF
CDR3 DNA: TGCGCCAGCAGCCTCGGGACTAGCGGGAGCTACGAGCAGTACTTC

D gene: .
J gene: TRBJ2-7
clone size: .
V gene: TRBV27
CDR3 protein: CASSLASGWEQYF
CDR3 DNA: TGTGCCAGCAGTTTGGCGTCAGGGTGGGAGCAGTACTTC

D gene: TRBD2
J gene: TRBJ2-5
clone size: .
V gene: TRBV5-6
CDR3 protein: CASSSTGARVAGGRETQYF
CDR3 DNA: TGTGCCAGCAGCTCGACCGGGGCGAGGGTAGCGGGAGGAAGGGAGACCCAGTACTTC

D gene: TRBD2
J gene: TRBJ2-7
clone size: .
V gene: TRBV19
CDR3 protein: CASSPGTSGFASYEQYF
CDR3 DNA: TGTGCCAGTAGTCCTGGGACTAGCGGGTTTGCCTCCTACGAGCAGTACTTC

D gene: .
J gene: TRBJ2-2
clone size: once
V gene: TRBV4-1
CDR3 protein: CASSQRNTGELFF
CDR3 DNA: TGCGCCAGCAGCCAGCGAAACACCGGGGAGCTGTTTTTT

D gene: .
J gene: TRBJ2-7
clone size: .
V gene: TRBV27
CDR3 protein: CASSGGGLSYEQYF
CDR3 DNA: TGTGCCAGTTCCGGAGGGGGGTTATCCTACGAGCAGTACTTC

D gene: TRBD2
J gene: TRBJ2-3
clone size: .
V gene: TRBV11-2
CDR3 protein: CASSLGAGGFDTQYF
CDR3 DNA: TGTGCCAGCAGCTTAGGGGCGGGAGGGTTCGATACGCAGTATTTT

D gene: .
J gene: TRBJ1-5
clone size: .
V gene: TRBV7-9
CDR3 protein: CASSSDGQPQHF
CDR3 DNA: TGTGCCAGCAGCTCGGACGGTCAGCCCCAGCATTTT

D gene: .
J gene: TRBJ1-1
clone size: .
V gene: TRBV28
CDR3 protein: CASAKEPSEAFF
CDR3 DNA: TGTGCCAGCGCTAAAGAACCTTCCGAAGCTTTCTTT

D gene: .
J gene: TRBJ2-7
clone size: .
V gene: TRBV11-2
CDR3 protein: CASSLVAPSDSIYEQYF
CDR3 DNA: TGTGCCAGCAGCTTAGTAGCTCCGTCGGACAGCATATACGAGCAGTACTTC

D gene: .
J gene: TRBJ2-7
clone size: .
V gene: TRBV29-1
CDR3 protein: CSVISYEQYF
CDR3 DNA: TGCAGCGTTATCTCCTACGAGCAGTACTTC

D gene: .
J gene: TRBJ1-5
clone size: .
V gene: TRBV29-1
CDR3 protein: CSVTQATGQPQHF
CDR3 DNA: TGCAGCGTGACACAGGCCACTGGTCAGCCCCAGCATTTT

D gene: TRBD2
J gene: TRBJ2-7
clone size: .
V gene: TRBV2
CDR3 protein: CASRREGDSYEQYF
CDR3 DNA: TGTGCCAGCAGGCGGGAGGGGGACTCCTACGAGCAGTACTTC

D gene: .
J gene: TRBJ2-6
clone size: .
V gene: TRBV19
CDR3 protein: CASSPDVSSGANVLTF
CDR3 DNA: TGTGCCAGTAGTCCCGATGTCAGCTCTGGGGCCAACGTCCTGACTTTC

D gene: .
J gene: TRBJ2-7
clone size: .
V gene: TRBV9
CDR3 protein: CASSVGSRGSYEQYF
CDR3 DNA: TGTGCCAGCAGCGTAGGGTCGCGGGGATCCTACGAGCAGTACTTC

D gene: .
J gene: TRBJ1-1
clone size: .
V gene: TRBV29-1
CDR3 protein: CSVEGPHSILNTEAFF
CDR3 DNA: TGCAGCGTTGAAGGCCCCCATTCCATACTGAACACTGAAGCTTTCTTT

D gene: TRBD2
J gene: TRBJ2-1
clone size: .
V gene: TRBV6-5
CDR3 protein: CASSAGGGYNEQFF
CDR3 DNA: TGTGCCAGCAGCGCAGGCGGGGGCTACAATGAGCAGTTCTTC